A single sample gave rise to the 4 T cell receptor beta chains below, sequenced in a study of CD8 T cells in ankylosing spondylitis. TCRdb recomputed calls from the 5' RACE reads with MiXCR, one row per CDR3 protein. The table lists roughly 130,000 distinct CDR3 sequences, around 7% of them singletons. The sequenced material came from blood, either unsorted or a sorted T cell fraction (not recorded which). These receptor sequences come from a male donor with ankylosing spondylitis or in good health (not recorded which).

The sample holds many counts of this clonotype. The genes are TRBV30 and TRBJ2-2; unclear D gene. The germline V gene encodes CDR1 GTSNPN and CDR2 SVGIG (reference sequence). The CDR3 is made up of 14 amino acids. The germline V and J ends were trimmed by 1 base and 7 bases, with 13 bases remaining between them. In DNA form, the CDR3 reads TGTGCCTGGAGTGACAGTACAGCCCGCGGGGAGCTGTTTTTT. It yields the protein CAWSDSTARGELFF. Variable domain in full (rest from reference TRBV30 and TRBJ2-2): SQTIHQWPATLVQPVGSPLSLECTVEGTSNPNLYWYRQAAGRGLQLLFYSVGIGQISSEVPQNLSASRPQDRQFILSSKKLLLSDSGFYLCAWSDSTARGELFFGEGSRLTVL.

This clonotype came up many times. V gene TRBV7-3 combines with J gene TRBJ2-1; D is unresolved. Germline values: CDR1 SGHTA, CDR2 FQGTGA. The CDR3 totals 13 residues. V was trimmed by 5 bases and J by 4 bases, leaving 9 bases between them. CDR3 residues: CASSQAQYNEQFF. The DNA for the CDR3 is TGTGCCAGCAGCCAAGCCCAGTACAATGAGCAGTTCTTC.

In the case of this clonotype: At one end the junction does not follow the germline gene, possibly because of a read error. The chain has TRBV5-1 and TRBJ2-7; 7 bases line up with TRBD1. Germline-derived CDR1 and CDR2 are SGHRS and YFSETQ. There are 15 residues in the CDR3. The CDR3 is CASSLDRQNSYEQYF. As DNA, the CDR3 is TGCGCCAGCAGTTTGGACAGGCAGAACTCCTACGAGCAGTACTTC.

This clonotype was picked up many times. V is TRBV5-1 and J is TRBJ1-6, with 8 bases matching TRBD1. Trimming took 2 bases from V and 6 from J; bases not matched to a gene: 1. The CDR3 is made up of 14 amino acids. Germline-derived CDR1 and CDR2 are SGHRS and YFSETQ. DNA of the CDR3: TGCGCCAGCAGCTTCGACAGGGGTAATTCACCCCTCCACTTT. Translation gives CASSFDRGNSPLHF. The full variable domain, with the rest looked up from reference TRBV5-1 and TRBJ1-6, is KAGVTQTPRYLIKTRGQQVTLSCSPISGHRSVSWYQQTPGQGLQFLFEYFSETQRNKGNFPGRFSGRQFSNSRSEMNVSTLELGDSALYLCASSFDRGNSPLHFGNGTRLTVT.